This T cell receptor (beta chain) was sequenced during a study of T cell therapy after organ transplantation (dated by TCRdb to the late 2010s). Some background on the complete study: The therapy products consisted of autologous CMV-specific T cells grown in vitro for roughly two weeks using a peptide pool of 30 HLA class I and II CMV epitopes. Patients were given up to 6 doses of T cells at 2-week intervals and were followed for around 7 months after finishing therapy. Of the roughly ten patients, eight were classified as clinical responders and two as nonresponders. The median number of CMV-specific T cells given to patients was 1.92 x 10^8, delivered over 2 to 6 intravenous infusions. Long-term post-therapy blood samples were collected 20 to 29 weeks after completion of therapy. This study was a follow-up analysis of the TRBV repertoire from an open-label phase I trial that tested autologous CMV-specific adoptive T cell therapy in people who had received solid-organ transplants. Long-term post-therapy samples were available for only about 80% of the 10 patients.

Results the study describes overall, beyond this receptor: The small number of expansions detected in nonresponders may be due to reduced sample coverage caused by poor CD8+ T cell yield. Fold change in CD8 clonality after therapy was inversely correlated with pretherapy clonality, suggesting that less biased repertoires were more receptive to remodeling. Assessment of confounders such as concurrent antirejection and antiviral medications was prevented by the small cohort. Before therapy, nonresponders had marked clonal expansions, and after therapy the repertoires of nonresponders changed only minimally. Reconstitution after therapy appeared to include not only transferred clonotypes but also endogenous clonotypes that had not been detected in the therapy products.

About this clone itself: Its antigen is still unknown. Within one base of it there is no much larger clone, and no base qualities were kept.

In the paper's terms, the time point label means: 20-29 weeks after completion of therapy. Solid-organ transplant recipients with drug-resistant/recurrent cytomegalovirus were included as patients. Over eight trial participants were chosen for repertoire analysis on the basis of the availability of post-therapy peripheral blood mononuclear cells. Viable CD3+CD8+CD4- lymphocytes were sorted from PBMCs on a BD FACSAria III. The Qiagen DNeasy Kit was used to extract genomic DNA from the sorted cells. TRB CDR3 regions were amplified from genomic DNA with the immunoSEQ two-step, bias-controlled multiplex PCR assay. Sequencing of CDR3 libraries was carried out on an Illumina NextSeq 500. In the source study's methods: The immunoSEQ Analyzer platform was used for the initial alignment and bioinformatics, which included bias normalization against synthetic CDR3 analogs. Annotation of V, D and J genes followed the definitions in the IMGT database. Additional TRBV analyses were carried out with default settings in VDJtools version 1.1.10 and the R package tcR version 2.2.1.11. GLIPH analysis was performed with version 1.0 using default settings. Significant clonotype frequency changes were tested by 2-sided binomial test with Benjamini-Hochberg correction (alpha = 0.01) in CDR3 sequences with at least 5 reads. TCRdb holds this immuneACCESS table with in-frame rearrangements only. Some clones are missing; in checked studies, unresolved V genes explain under half, and the rest has no known cause. D and trimming were read from the DNA, whereas the V and J calls and clone size are those reported in that table. The sample profile shows about 3,600 clones; 69% of them were found once. The ten most abundant clones make up under 40% of the sample.

The source was CD8+ T cells from blood, collected after autologous CMV-specific T cell therapy. This clonotype was obtained from a human patient who had received a solid organ transplant and had CMV disease. After transplantation, some T cells may belong to the graft donor instead of the recipient.

The bases read TGTGCCAGCAGTCCACAGGGACCAAGTCAGCCCCAGCATTTT. Its translation reads: CASSPQGPSQPQHF. The rearrangement joined TRBV6-5 to TRBJ1-5; 6 matching bases give a weak D call of TRBD1. Between the V and J ends, shortened by 5 bases and 6 bases respectively, the junction contains 14 bases. The CDR3 spans 14 residues, from the cysteine through the phenylalanine. Only the CDR3 region is kept as DNA, spanning 42 bases read in frame from base 1. For CDR1 and CDR2, the germline V gene lists MNHEY and SVGAGI.